This T cell receptor beta chain was identified during a study of T cell repertoires in cytomegalovirus infection. About the research overall: HLA-B-restricted CMV epitopes that are well studied were used alongside recently identified HLA-C-restricted ones. Evidence of both CMV infection and a matching HLA type came from public TCR beta signatures. Study results and caveats: HLA-C-restricted CMV-specific TCR beta clonotypes prevailed in the ex vivo response.

TCRdb itself ran the reads through MiXCR, one entry per CDR3 protein. The sample contains 200,000 to 250,000 distinct CDR3 sequences, roughly two fifths of which appear only once. V lost 4 bases and J lost 12, with 15 bases in between. The germline V gene has CDR1 SGHAT and CDR2 FQNNGV. The CDR3 length is 13 residues. Remarks on this clonotype: The antigen remains undetermined.

The sample was CD8+ T cells from cultured PBMCs, taken from culture after CMV antigen stimulation. V usage is TRBV11-2 and J usage is TRBJ1-4; D is unresolved. The clonotype originates from a human donor in good health (CMV status not recorded). Some clones in this sample may be carry-over from other donors' samples. The CDR3 protein is CASSSTQRLELFF. DNA for the CDR3: TGTGCCAGCAGCTCGACACAGCGGCTAGAACTGTTTTTT.